This T cell receptor beta chain was captured in a study of T cell changes during pregnancy in multiple sclerosis. The assay was immunoSEQ multiplex PCR, and TCRdb's table has in-frame clones only and misses some. The table has roughly 72,000 clones, around 90% seen once. CDR3 length equals 15 residues. J lost 3 bases, V lost 4 bases, and 6 bases had no gene match. CDR1 MNHNS and CDR2 SASEGT come from the germline V gene. This receptor was identified in a female donor with multiple sclerosis, enrolled in a pregnancy study. The material was CD4+ T cells from peripheral blood mononuclear cells, obtained before pregnancy. The J gene is TRBJ1-2, the V gene TRBV6-1, with 9 bases lining up with TRBD1. The CDR3 spells CASSVTGQGYYGYTF. The CDR3 coding sequence is TGTGCCAGCAGTGTCACCGGACAGGGGTACTATGGCTACACCTTC.